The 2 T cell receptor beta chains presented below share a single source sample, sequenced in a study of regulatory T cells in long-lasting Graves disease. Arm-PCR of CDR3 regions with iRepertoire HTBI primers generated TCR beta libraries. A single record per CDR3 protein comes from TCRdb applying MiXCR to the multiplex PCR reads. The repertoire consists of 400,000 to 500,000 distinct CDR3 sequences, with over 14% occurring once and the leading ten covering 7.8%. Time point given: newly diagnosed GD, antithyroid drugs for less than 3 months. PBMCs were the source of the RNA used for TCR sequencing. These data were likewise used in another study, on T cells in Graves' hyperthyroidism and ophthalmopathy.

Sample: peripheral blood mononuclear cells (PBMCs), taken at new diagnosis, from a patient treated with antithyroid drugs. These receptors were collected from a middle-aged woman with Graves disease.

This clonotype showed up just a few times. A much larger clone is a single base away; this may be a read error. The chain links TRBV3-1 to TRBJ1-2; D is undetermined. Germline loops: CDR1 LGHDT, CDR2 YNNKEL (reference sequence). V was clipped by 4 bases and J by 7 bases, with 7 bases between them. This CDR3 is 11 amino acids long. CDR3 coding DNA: TGTGCCAGCAGCCGAAGTGGTGGCTACACCTTC. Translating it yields CASSRSGGYTF.

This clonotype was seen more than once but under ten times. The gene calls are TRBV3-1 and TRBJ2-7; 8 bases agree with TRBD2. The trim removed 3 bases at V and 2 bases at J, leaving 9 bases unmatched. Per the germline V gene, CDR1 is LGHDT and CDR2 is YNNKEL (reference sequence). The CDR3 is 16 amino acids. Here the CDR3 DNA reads TGTGCCAGCAGCCAGAGATTAGCGGGAATCCCCTACGAGCAGTACTTC. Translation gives CASSQRLAGIPYEQYF.